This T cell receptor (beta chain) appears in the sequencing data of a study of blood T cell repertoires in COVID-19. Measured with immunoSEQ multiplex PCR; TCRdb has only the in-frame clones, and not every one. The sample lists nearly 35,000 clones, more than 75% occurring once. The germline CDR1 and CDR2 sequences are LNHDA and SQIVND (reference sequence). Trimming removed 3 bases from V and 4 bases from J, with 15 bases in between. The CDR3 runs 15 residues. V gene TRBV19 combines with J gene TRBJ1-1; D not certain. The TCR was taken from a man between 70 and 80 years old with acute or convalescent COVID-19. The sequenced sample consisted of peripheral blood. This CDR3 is CASSMTGGSSTEAFF. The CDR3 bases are TGTGCCAGTAGTATGACCGGAGGCAGCAGCACTGAAGCTTTCTTT.